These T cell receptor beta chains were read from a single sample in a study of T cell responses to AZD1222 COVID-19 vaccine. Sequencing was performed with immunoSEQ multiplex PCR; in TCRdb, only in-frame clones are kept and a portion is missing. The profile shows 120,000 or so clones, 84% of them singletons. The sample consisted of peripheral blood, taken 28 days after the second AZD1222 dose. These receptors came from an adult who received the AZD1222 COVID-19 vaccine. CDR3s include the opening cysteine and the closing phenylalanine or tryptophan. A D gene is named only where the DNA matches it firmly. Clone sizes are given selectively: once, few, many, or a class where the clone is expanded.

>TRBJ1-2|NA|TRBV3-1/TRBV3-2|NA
TGTGCCAGCAGCCAACTGGGAGGCTACACCTTC
CASSQLGGYTF
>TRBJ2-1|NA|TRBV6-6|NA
TGTGCCAGCAGTCCCGCCGGCCATGAGCAGTTCTTC
CASSPAGHEQFF
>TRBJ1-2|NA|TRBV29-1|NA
TGCAGCGTTGAAGAAGAGGGGGTAACAAACTATGGCTACACCTTC
CSVEEEGVTNYGYTF
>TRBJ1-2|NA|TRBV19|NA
TGTGCCAGTACCACAGGGTACTATGGCTACACCTTC
CASTTGYYGYTF
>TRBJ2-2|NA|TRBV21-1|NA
TGTGCCAGCAAGAGATACAGAGTGGAGGGACAGCTTGGCGGGGAGCTGTTTTTT
CASKRYRVEGQLGGELFF
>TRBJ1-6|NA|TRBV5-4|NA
TGTGCCAGCAGCTTGGGGCTTTATAATTCACCCCTCCACTTT
CASSLGLYNSPLHF
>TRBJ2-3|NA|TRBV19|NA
TGTGCCAGTAGTCCAAACAGGCGCAGCACAGATACGCAGTATTTT
CASSPNRRSTDTQYF
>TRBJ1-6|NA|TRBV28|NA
TGTGCCAGCAGTCCCGGGGGGCGGGTACTTAATTCACCCCTCCACTTT
CASSPGGRVLNSPLHF
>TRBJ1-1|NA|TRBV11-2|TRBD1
TGTGCCAGCACGTTCACAGGGGGCTTGACTGAAGCTTTCTTT
CASTFTGGLTEAFF
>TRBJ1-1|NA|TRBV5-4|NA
TGTGCCAGCAGCTTAGATAACACTGAAGCTTTCTTT
CASSLDNTEAFF
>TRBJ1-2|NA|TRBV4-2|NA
TGTGCCAGCAGCCAAGTGGGGGAAGAGTATGGCTACACCTTC
CASSQVGEEYGYTF
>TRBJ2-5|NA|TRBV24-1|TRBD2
TGTGCCACCAGTGTCGGACTAGGAGAAGAGACCCAGTACTTC
CATSVGLGEETQYF
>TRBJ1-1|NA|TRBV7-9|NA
TGTGCCAGCAGCCCTCGAGACAGCCGTTTTAACACTGAAGCTTTCTTT
CASSPRDSRFNTEAFF
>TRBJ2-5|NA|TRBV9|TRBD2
TGTGCCAGCAGCGTAGCTTTGGGGGGGGAGACCCAGTACTTC
CASSVALGGETQYF
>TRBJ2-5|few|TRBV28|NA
TGTGCCAGCAGTTTCTTATGGGGCGGCAGTCAAGAGACCCAGTACTTC
CASSFLWGGSQETQYF
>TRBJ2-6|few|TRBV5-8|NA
TGTGCCAGCGAGGCAGGCTCTGGGGCCAACGTCCTGACTTTC
CASEAGSGANVLTF
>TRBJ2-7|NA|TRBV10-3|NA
TGTGCCATCCTAGAGGGATACGAGCAGTACTTC
CAILEGYEQYF
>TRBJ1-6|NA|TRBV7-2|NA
TGTGCCAGCAGCCCCTTGAATTCACCCCTCCACTTT
CASSPLNSPLHF
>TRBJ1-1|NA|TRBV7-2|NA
TGTGCCAGCAGACCTAGACACTTGAACACTGAAGCTTTCTTT
CASRPRHLNTEAFF
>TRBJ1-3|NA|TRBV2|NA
TGTGCCAGCAGTCAAGGGGGAAGCTCTGGAAACACCATATATTTT
CASSQGGSSGNTIYF
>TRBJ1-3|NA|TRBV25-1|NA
TGTGCCAGCAGTGCTAGCTCTGGAAACACCATATATTTT
CASSASSGNTIYF
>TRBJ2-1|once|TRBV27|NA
TGTGCCAGCAGTTTCCCGCGATGGGAGGGGGCTCGGTACAATGAGCAGTTCTTC
CASSFPRWEGARYNEQFF
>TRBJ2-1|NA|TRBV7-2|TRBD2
TGTGCCAGCAGCTTCCAAGCGGGGAACAATGAGCAGTTCTTC
CASSFQAGNNEQFF
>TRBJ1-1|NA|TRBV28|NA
TGTGCCAGCAGTTTAATGGCTATGAACACTGAAGCTTTCTTT
CASSLMAMNTEAFF
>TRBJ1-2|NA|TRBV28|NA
TGTGCCAGCGGGGGGGTAAATGACAACTATGGCTACACCTTC
CASGGVNDNYGYTF
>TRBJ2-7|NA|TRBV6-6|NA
TGTGCCAGCAGTCGTCGTCCCACGGGACAAGTCCATTACGAGCAGTACTTC
CASSRRPTGQVHYEQYF
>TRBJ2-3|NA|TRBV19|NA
TGTGCCAGTGGTACAGGGAGGACAGATACGCAGTATTTT
CASGTGRTDTQYF
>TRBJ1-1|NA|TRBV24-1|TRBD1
TGTGCCACCAGTGATTACCTACCGGGACAGCCGAACACTGAAGCTTTCTTT
CATSDYLPGQPNTEAFF
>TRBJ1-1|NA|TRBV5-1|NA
TGCGCCAGCAGCTTAACGGGAAGCACTGAAGCTTTCTTT
CASSLTGSTEAFF
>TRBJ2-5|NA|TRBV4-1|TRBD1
TGCGCCAGCAGCCCCGGAGACAGGGATTGGGAGACCCAGTACTTC
CASSPGDRDWETQYF
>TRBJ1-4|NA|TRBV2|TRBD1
TGTGCCAACTCAGACAGGGCACTTGAAAAACTGTTTTTT
CANSDRALEKLFF
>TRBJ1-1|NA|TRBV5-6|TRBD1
TGTGCCAGCAGCTTGAGGGGTCCGGGACAGGGTTTAGAAGCTTTCTTT
CASSLRGPGQGLEAFF
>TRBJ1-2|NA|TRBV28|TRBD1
TGTGCCAGCAGTTCACCGGGACAGAACTATGGCTACACCTTC
CASSSPGQNYGYTF
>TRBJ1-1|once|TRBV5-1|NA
TGCGCCAGCAGCCCGGGTCAGGGGAGGAACACTGAAGCTTTCTTT
CASSPGQGRNTEAFF
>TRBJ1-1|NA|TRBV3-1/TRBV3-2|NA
TGTGCCAGCAGCTTCGAGACCTCGGAAGCTTTCTTT
CASSFETSEAFF
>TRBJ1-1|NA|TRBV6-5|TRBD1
TGTGCCAGCAGGCATACAGGGGGCACTGAAGCTTTCTTT
CASRHTGGTEAFF
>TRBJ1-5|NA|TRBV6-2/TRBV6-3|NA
TGTGCCAGCAGTTACGGCGGTCAGCCCCAGCATTTT
CASSYGGQPQHF
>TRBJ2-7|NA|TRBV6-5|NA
TGTGCCAGCAGTTTGACTGGGAGCTCCTACGAGCAGTACTTC
CASSLTGSSYEQYF
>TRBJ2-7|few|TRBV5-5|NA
TGTGCCAGCAGTACGACCTATTACCTTTCCTACGAGCAGTACTTC
CASSTTYYLSYEQYF
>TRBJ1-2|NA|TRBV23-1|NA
TGCGCCAGCAGTCAATCGACAGCATCGAACTATGGCTACACCTTC
CASSQSTASNYGYTF